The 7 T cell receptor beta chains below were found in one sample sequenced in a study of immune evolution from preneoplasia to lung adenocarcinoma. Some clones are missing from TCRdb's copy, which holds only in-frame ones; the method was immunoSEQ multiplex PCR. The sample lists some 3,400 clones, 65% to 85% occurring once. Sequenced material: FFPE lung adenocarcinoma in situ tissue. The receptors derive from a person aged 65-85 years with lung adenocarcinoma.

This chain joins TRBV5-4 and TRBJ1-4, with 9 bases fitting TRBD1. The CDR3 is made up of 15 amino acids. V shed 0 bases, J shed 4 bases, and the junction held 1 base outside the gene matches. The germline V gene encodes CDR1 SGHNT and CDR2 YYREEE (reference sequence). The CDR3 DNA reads TGTGCCAGCAGCTTGGGGACAGGGGTTAATGAAAAACTGTTTTTT. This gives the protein CASSLGTGVNEKLFF.

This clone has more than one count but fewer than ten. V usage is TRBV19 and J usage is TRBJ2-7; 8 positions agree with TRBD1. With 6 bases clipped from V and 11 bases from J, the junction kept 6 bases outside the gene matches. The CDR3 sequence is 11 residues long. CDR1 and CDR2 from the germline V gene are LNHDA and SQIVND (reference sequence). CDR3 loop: CASRSGQAEYF. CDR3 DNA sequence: TGTGCCAGTAGATCGGGACAGGCAGAGTACTTC.

The CDR3 loop is CASTPPGTTTDTQYF. In DNA, the CDR3 is TGTGCCAGCACACCACCAGGAACCACCACAGATACGCAGTATTTT. This chain joins TRBV2 and TRBJ2-3; D is ambiguous. The CDR3 sequence is 15 residues long. The V end was cut by 7 bases, the J end by 2 bases, with 16 bases between. Germline V lookup: CDR1 SNHLY, CDR2 FYNNEI.

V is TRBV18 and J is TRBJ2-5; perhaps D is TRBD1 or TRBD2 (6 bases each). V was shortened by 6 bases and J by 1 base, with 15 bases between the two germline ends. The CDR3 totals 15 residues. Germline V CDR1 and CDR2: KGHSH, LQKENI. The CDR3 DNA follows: TGTGCCAGCTCGTACGTAGGGGGGCTCCAAGAGACCCAGTACTTC. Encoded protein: CASSYVGGLQETQYF.

CDR3: CASSAGLGTDTQYF. The CDR3 DNA follows: TGTGCCAGCAGCGCAGGACTAGGGACAGATACGCAGTATTTT. The V and J genes are TRBV9 and TRBJ2-3; 7 bases map to TRBD2. Looked up from germline, CDR1 is SGDLS and CDR2 is YYNGEE. This CDR3 has 14 amino acids. The ends lost 3 bases at V and 3 bases at J; junction bases unmatched: 4.

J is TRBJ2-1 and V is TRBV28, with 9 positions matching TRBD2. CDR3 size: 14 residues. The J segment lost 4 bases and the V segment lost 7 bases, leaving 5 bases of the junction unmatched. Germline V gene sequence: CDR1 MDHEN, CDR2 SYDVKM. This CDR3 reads CASIWREGYNEQFF. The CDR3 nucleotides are TGTGCCAGCATTTGGCGGGAGGGATACAATGAGCAGTTCTTC.

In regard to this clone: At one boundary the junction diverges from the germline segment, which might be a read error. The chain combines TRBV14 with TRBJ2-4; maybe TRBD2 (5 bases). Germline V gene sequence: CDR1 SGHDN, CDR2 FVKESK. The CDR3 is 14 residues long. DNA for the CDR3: TGTGCCAGCAGCCCCCCGGGAACGAGAAACATTCAATACTTC. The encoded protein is CASSPPGTRNIQYF.